Listed here is a single TCR beta chain. Its antigen remains unidentified. This record belongs to a study of cytomegalovirus exposure and HLA in healthy donors. The study's findings and limits: A later analysis found first-cohort TCR clusters tended to co-occur in the 90 to 150 validation repertoires.

TCRdb's copy holds only in-frame clones and misses some; the assay was immunoSEQ multiplex PCR. The sample holds about 250,000 clones; roughly 87% are singletons and the top ten take 12%. This CDR3 comprises 13 residues. V shed 4 bases and J shed 10 bases, with 17 bases lying between them. The V gene's germline CDR1 is SGDLS and CDR2 YYNGEE. Source material: PBMCs. The sequence came from a man aged 18 to 30 in good health and CMV-seropositive. The chain is built from TRBV9 and TRBJ1-1, with D hard to call. CDR3 region: CASSLGLELGAFF. The CDR3 bases are TGTGCCAGCAGCCTAGGATTAGAATTGGGAGCTTTCTTT.